A selection of T cell receptor beta chains follows, all from one sample in a study of T-cell memory formation after mild COVID-19. MiXCR, applied by TCRdb to the 5' RACE reads, yields one record per CDR3 protein. The sample lists approximately 500,000 distinct CDR3 sequences, 20% to 30% occurring once. Specimen: PBMCs or a T cell subset sorted from them (not recorded which). These receptors were taken from an adult woman who had mild COVID-19 (a few samples of this study predate the infection). Cell type and time point are not known. Each CDR3 is given with its conserved first and last residue. The D gene is left open where the match is weak. Size tells how often a clone was seen (once, few, many) or the class of an expanded clone, and some rows leave it out.

CDR3 DNA: TGTGCCAGCAGGCCCGATCGTGGGAGGGGTTACAATGAGCAGTTCTTC
CDR3 protein: CASRPDRGRGYNEQFF
J gene: TRBJ2-1
V gene: TRBV7-3
clone size: NA
D gene: TRBD2

CDR3 DNA: TGCAGCGCCGAGACCACAGATACGCAGTATTTT
CDR3 protein: CSAETTDTQYF
J gene: TRBJ2-3
V gene: TRBV29-1
clone size: NA
D gene: NA

CDR3 DNA: TGTGCCACCAGTGATCGACGGGAGGGCTCCTACGAGCAGTACTTC
CDR3 protein: CATSDRREGSYEQYF
J gene: TRBJ2-7
V gene: TRBV24-1
clone size: NA
D gene: TRBD2

CDR3 DNA: TGCAGTGCTAGAGTTCTCGATTCGGACTTCTCTAGGCAGTACTTC
CDR3 protein: CSARVLDSDFSRQYF
J gene: TRBJ2-7
V gene: TRBV20-1
clone size: NA
D gene: NA

CDR3 DNA: TGCAGTGCTCTAGGGGTGAATGAAAAACTGTTTTTT
CDR3 protein: CSALGVNEKLFF
J gene: TRBJ1-4
V gene: TRBV20-1
clone size: NA
D gene: NA

CDR3 DNA: TGTGCCAGCAGCCAATACGCAGGGGGCACTGAAGCTTTCTTT
CDR3 protein: CASSQYAGGTEAFF
J gene: TRBJ1-1
V gene: TRBV14
clone size: NA
D gene: TRBD1

CDR3 DNA: TGCAGCGGGACCGGGACTCCGACCAACGAGCAGTACTTC
CDR3 protein: CSGTGTPTNEQYF
J gene: TRBJ2-7
V gene: TRBV29-1
clone size: NA
D gene: NA

CDR3 DNA: TGCAGTGCTAGTAACCCAAGGGGCACCGGGGAGCTGTTTTTT
CDR3 protein: CSASNPRGTGELFF
J gene: TRBJ2-2
V gene: TRBV20-1
clone size: NA
D gene: NA

CDR3 DNA: TGCAGTGCCTCCCTCGGCACCGGGGAGCTGTTTTTT
CDR3 protein: CSASLGTGELFF
J gene: TRBJ2-2
V gene: TRBV20-1
clone size: NA
D gene: NA

CDR3 DNA: TGTGCCAGCAGCTTAGACTTTCCCACAGATACGCAGTATTTT
CDR3 protein: CASSLDFPTDTQYF
J gene: TRBJ2-3
V gene: TRBV7-9
clone size: NA
D gene: NA

CDR3 DNA: TGTGCCACCAGTGAACCTAGACAGGCCGCGATTTTGAACACCGGGGAGCTGTTTTTT
CDR3 protein: CATSEPRQAAILNTGELFF
J gene: TRBJ2-2
V gene: TRBV24-1
clone size: NA
D gene: NA

CDR3 DNA: TGCAGTGCTAGAGCTAGCGGGAGGGCCGGTGATACGCAGTATTTT
CDR3 protein: CSARASGRAGDTQYF
J gene: TRBJ2-3
V gene: TRBV20-1
clone size: NA
D gene: TRBD2

CDR3 DNA: TGCAGCGTCCCGGACAGGACTAACTATGGCTACACCTTC
CDR3 protein: CSVPDRTNYGYTF
J gene: TRBJ1-2
V gene: TRBV29-1
clone size: few
D gene: TRBD1

CDR3 DNA: TGTGCCAGCAGCTCCTTTAGCTCCGACTCCTACAATGAGCAGTTCTTC
CDR3 protein: CASSSFSSDSYNEQFF
J gene: TRBJ2-1
V gene: TRBV7-9
clone size: few
D gene: NA